This T cell receptor (beta chain) was retrieved from a study of T cell changes during pregnancy in multiple sclerosis. This clone was seen more than once but under ten times. Sequenced by immunoSEQ multiplex PCR; TCRdb stores in-frame clones only, minus some. The sample shows approximately 30,000 clones, about nine tenths of them seen only once. The J segment lost 0 bases and the V segment lost 4 bases, leaving 13 bases of the junction unmatched. Per the germline V gene, CDR1 is LGHNA and CDR2 is YSLEER. The CDR3 runs to 19 residues. The sequences come from CD8+ T cells from peripheral blood mononuclear cells, collected in the second trimester of pregnancy. The chain links TRBV4-3 to TRBJ1-3, with 9 bases aligning to TRBD1. This TCR was recovered from a female donor in good health, enrolled as a control in a pregnancy study. The DNA of the CDR3 is TGCGCCAGCAGCCCTGAGAGGACAGGGGTTACCCTCTCTGGAAACACCATATATTTT. Translation: CASSPERTGVTLSGNTIYF.